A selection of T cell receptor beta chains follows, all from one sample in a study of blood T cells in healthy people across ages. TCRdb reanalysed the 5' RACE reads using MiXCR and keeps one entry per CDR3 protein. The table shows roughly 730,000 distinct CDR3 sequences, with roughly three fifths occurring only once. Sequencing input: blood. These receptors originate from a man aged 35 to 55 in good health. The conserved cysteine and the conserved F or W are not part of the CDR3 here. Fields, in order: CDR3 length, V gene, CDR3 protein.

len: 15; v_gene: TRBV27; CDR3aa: ASSFFTGTGGKDTQY
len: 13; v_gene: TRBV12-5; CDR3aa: ASGPGQGLYNEQF
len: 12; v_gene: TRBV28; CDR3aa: ASSLTGQHNEQY
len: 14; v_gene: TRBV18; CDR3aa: ASSPPAGEKTYEQY
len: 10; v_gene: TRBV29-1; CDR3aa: SVVRSDYGYT
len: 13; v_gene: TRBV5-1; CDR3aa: ASSRRDNLNYGYT
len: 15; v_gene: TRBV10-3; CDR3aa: AISESSPRGGNQPQH
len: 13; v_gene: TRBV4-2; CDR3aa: ASSQDLGGRETQY
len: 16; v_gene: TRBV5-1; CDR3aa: ASSLRGQGTSGANVLT
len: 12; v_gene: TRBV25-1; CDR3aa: ASSVVGGHYGYT
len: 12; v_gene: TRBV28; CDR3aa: ASIGGTGNQPQH
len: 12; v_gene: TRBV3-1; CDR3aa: ASSQGVGKETQY
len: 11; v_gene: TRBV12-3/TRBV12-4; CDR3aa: ASSLGWKNIQY
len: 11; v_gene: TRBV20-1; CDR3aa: SARTGDGNTIY
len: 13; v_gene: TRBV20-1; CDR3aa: SASPTRSGSYEQY
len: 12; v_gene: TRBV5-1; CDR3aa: ASSGRTAFYEQY
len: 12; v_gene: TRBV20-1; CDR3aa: SAITGTGVQPQH
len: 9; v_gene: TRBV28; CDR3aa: ARGREGSYT
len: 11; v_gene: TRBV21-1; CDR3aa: ASSLTRPKEQY
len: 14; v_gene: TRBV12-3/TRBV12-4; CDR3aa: ASSKGVDRVNTEAF
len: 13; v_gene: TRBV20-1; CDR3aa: SARDFMGGFETQY
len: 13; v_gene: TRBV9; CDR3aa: ASSVGGLNTGELF
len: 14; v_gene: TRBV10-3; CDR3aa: AISEFTGTGGHEQF
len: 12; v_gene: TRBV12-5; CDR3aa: ASGLGHGADTQY
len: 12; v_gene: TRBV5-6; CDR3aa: ASSLHGSYTEAF
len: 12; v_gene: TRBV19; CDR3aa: ATSWAVGTDTQY
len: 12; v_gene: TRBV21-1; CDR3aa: ASPVQCGYNEQF
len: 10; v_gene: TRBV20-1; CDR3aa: SARGGSPGYT
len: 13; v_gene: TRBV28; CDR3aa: ASSYSGLAKNIQY
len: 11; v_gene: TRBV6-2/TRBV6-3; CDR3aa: ASSYTGSYEQY
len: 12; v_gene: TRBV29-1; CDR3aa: SVGGLGATYEQY
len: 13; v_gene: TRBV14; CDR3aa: ASSDSKTSRETQY
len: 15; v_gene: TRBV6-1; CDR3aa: ASSGELSDRTTDTQY
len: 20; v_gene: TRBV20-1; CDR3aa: SAREGVGGHIQGSLTSYEQY
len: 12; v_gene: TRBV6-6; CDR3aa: ASSLRDRPTEAF
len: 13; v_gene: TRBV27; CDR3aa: ASTLGGDVADTQY
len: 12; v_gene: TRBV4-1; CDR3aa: ASSPMTSFETQF
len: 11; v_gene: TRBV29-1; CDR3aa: SVEDRGSYEQY
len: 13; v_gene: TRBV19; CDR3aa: ACRRGSLVGDTQY
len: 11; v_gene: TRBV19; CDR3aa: ASRPDSQDEQY